This TCR beta chain is drawn from a study of T cell responses to AZD1222 COVID-19 vaccine. Study findings and constraints: Repertoire sampling was restricted to post-peak T cell response timepoints. An increase in Spike-specific TCR breadth and depth was observed after two AZD1222 doses.

Germline V gene data show CDR1 as MNHEY and CDR2 as SVGAGI. Trimming took off 1 base at V and 4 bases at J, with 7 bases between the two ends. The CDR3 is 13 residues long. Clones were read by immunoSEQ multiplex PCR, and TCRdb kept only the in-frame ones, dropping some. This table holds roughly 67,000 clones, over 60% found once. As to this clone: Its antigen is still unknown.

This sequence joins TRBV6-5 and TRBJ1-2; D is ambiguous. This clonotype was obtained from an adult in good health. This sample comprised peripheral blood, obtained on day 0 of AZD1222 vaccination. CDR3 protein: CASSYFGSYGYTF. The CDR3 DNA follows: TGTGCCAGCAGTTACTTCGGTAGCTATGGCTACACCTTC.